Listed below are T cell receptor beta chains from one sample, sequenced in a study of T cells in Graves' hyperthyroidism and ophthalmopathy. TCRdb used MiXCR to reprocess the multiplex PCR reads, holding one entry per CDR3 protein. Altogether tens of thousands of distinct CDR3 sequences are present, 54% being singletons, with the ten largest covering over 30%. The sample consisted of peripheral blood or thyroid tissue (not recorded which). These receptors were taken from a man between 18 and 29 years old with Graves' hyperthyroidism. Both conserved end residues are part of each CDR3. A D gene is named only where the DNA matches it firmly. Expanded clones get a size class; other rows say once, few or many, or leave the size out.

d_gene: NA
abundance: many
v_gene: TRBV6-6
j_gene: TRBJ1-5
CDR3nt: TGTGCCAGCCGGGATAACAATCAGCCCCAGCATTTT
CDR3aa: CASRDNNQPQHF

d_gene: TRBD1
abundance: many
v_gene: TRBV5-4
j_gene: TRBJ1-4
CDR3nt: TGTGCCAGCAGCTTCGGGGACAGACCTGAAAAACTGTTTTTT
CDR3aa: CASSFGDRPEKLFF

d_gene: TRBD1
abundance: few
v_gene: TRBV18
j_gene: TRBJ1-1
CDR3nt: TGTGCCAGCTCACCAGGGACAGGGGGCGCGATTACTGAAGCTTTCTTT
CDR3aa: CASSPGTGGAITEAFF

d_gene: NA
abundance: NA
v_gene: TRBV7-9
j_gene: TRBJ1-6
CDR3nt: TGTGCCAGCAGCCCGAGTCTGGGATCACCCCTCCACTTT
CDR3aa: CASSPSLGSPLHF

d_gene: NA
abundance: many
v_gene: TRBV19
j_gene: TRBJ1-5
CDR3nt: TGTGCCAGTAGTTTGGGACCTTATAGCAATCAGCCCCAGCATTTT
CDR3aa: CASSLGPYSNQPQHF

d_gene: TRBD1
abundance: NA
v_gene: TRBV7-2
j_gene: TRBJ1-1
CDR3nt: TGTGCCAGCAGTTATGGGACAGGGGGTGACGACACTGAAGCTTTCTTT
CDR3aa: CASSYGTGGDDTEAFF

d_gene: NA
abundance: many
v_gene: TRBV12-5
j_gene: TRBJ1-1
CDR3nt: TGTGCTAGTGGTTTGGGGGGCAAGACTGAAGCTTTCTTT
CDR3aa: CASGLGGKTEAFF

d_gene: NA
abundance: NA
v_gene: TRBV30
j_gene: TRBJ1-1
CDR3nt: TGTGCCTGGAGTTCTTGGGGCGGGCAGAGAACTGAAGCTTTCTTT
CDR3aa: CAWSSWGGQRTEAFF

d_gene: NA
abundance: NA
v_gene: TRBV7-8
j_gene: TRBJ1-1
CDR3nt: TGTGCTAGCGGGGCCTACAGGGTTGGGGATGCTTTCTTT
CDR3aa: CASGAYRVGDAFF

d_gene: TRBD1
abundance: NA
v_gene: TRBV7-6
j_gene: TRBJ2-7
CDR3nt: TGTGCCAGCAGCCCCGGGACAGGGTGGTACGAGCAGTACTTC
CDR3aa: CASSPGTGWYEQYF

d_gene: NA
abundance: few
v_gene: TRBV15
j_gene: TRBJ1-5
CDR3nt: TGTGCCACCAGCAGAGGATCACAGGGCAAGCCCCAGCATTTT
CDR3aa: CATSRGSQGKPQHF

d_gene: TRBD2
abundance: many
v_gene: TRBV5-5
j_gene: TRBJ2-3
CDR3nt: TGTGCCAGCAGCCCGGGACTAGCGGACCTCACAGATACGCAGTATTTT
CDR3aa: CASSPGLADLTDTQYF

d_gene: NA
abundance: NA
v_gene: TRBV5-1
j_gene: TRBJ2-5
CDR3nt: TGCGCCAGCAGCCACGGGGGAGCGGAGACCCAGTACTTC
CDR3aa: CASSHGGAETQYF

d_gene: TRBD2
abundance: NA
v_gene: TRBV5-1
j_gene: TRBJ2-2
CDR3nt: TGCGCCAGCTTTATAGCGGGAGGTACCGGGGAGCTGTTTTTT
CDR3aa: CASFIAGGTGELFF

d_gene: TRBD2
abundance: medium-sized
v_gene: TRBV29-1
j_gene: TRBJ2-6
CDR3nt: TGCAGCGCGGGGGGGGGCTCTGGGGCCAACGTCCTGACTTTC
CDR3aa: CSAGGGSGANVLTF

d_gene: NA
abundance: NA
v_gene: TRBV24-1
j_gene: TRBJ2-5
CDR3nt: TGTGCCACCAACACCGGGAGATTTGGGCAAGAGACCCAGTACTTC
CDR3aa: CATNTGRFGQETQYF

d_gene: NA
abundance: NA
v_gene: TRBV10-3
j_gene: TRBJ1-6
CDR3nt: TGTGCCATCAGTGAGGGTCTGGGCAGCCCTTTTCACTTT
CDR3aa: CAISEGLGSPFHF

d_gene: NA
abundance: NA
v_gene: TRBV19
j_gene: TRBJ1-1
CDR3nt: TGTGCCAGTAGTATAGGACAGATGAACACTGAAGCATTCTTT
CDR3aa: CASSIGQMNTEAFF

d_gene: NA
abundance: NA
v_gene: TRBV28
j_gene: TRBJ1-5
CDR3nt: TGTGCCAGCAGTTCGCCCGGCATGGATAGCAATCAGCCCCAGCATTTT
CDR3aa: CASSSPGMDSNQPQHF

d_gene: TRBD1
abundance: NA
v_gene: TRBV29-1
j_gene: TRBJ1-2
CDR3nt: TGCAGCGTGAGGCCCGGGACAGTAAACTATGGCTACACCTTC
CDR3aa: CSVRPGTVNYGYTF

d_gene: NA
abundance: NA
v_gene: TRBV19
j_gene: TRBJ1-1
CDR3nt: TGTGCCAGTAGTATAAATCCCGATGGGACTGAAGCTTTCTTT
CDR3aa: CASSINPDGTEAFF

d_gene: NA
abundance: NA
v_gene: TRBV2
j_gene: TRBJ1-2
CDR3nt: TGTGCCAGCAGTCGAGAACCCTTCCCGGGCTATGGCTACACCTTC
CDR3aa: CASSREPFPGYGYTF

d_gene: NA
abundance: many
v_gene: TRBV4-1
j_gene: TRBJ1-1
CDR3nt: TGCGCCAGCAGCCTCACAGGACAGCTCACTGAAGCTTTCTTT
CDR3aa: CASSLTGQLTEAFF

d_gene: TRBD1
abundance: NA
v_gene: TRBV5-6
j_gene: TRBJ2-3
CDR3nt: TGTGCCAGCAGCTCGGACCCGACAGGGGGGTTTCCAGATACGCAGTATTTT
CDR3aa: CASSSDPTGGFPDTQYF

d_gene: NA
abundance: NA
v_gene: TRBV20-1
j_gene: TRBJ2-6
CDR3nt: TGCAGTGCTAGAGATGCGGGTTCCTACTCTGGGGCCAACGTCCTGACTTTC
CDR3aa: CSARDAGSYSGANVLTF

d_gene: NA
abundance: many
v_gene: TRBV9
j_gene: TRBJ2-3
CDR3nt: TGTGCCAGCAGCATCAGAGGGAGGGACAACACAGATACGCAGTATTTT
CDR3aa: CASSIRGRDNTDTQYF

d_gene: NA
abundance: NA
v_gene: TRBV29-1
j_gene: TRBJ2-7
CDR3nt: TGCAGCGTTGAAGGGGCTTATCAGAGCGAGGAGTACTTC
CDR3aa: CSVEGAYQSEEYF

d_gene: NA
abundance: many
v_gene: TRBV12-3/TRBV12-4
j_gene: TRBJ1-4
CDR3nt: TGTGCCAGCTTGGACCGGGGAGATGAAAAACTGTTTTTT
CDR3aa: CASLDRGDEKLFF

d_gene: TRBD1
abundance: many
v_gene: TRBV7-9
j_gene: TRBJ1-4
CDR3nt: TGTGCCAGCAGCTTAGCGGGACAGAATGAAAAACTGTTTTTT
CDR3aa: CASSLAGQNEKLFF

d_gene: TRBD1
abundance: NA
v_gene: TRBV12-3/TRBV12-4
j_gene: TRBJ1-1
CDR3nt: TGTGCCAGCAGTTGGGACAGGGGCACTGAAGCTTTCTTT
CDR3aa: CASSWDRGTEAFF

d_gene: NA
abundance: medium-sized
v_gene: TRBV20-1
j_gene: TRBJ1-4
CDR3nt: TGCAGCCCCCGGCCCAATGAAAAACTGTTTTTT
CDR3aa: CSPRPNEKLFF

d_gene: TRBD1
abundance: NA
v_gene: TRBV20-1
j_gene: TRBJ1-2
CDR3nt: TGCAGTGCTAGCAACGCCCAGACAGGGAACTATGGCTACACCTTC
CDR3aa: CSASNAQTGNYGYTF

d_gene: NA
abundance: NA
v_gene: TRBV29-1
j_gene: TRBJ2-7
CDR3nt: TGCAGCGTTATTCGGCAGGGTCATGAGCAGTACTTC
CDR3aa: CSVIRQGHEQYF